These 26 T cell receptor beta chains were all obtained from the same sample, sequenced in a study of control samples from healthy donors and cancer patients. Profiling relied on immunoSEQ multiplex PCR, and the TCRdb table lists in-frame clones only, not all of them. The table lists about 120,000 clones, over 90% of them singletons, with roughly 2.5% in the top ten. Input material: blood. These receptors all come from a young man in good health.

The rearrangement links TRBV5-6 to TRBJ1-4; no reliable D call. The length of the CDR3 is 14 residues. CDR1 and CDR2 (germline): SGHDT, YYEEEE. V was clipped by 0 bases and J by 8 bases, with 11 bases between them. CDR3 bases: TGTGCCAGCAGCTTGGTAGGGATAGAAGAAAAACTGTTTTTT. Translation: CASSLVGIEEKLFF.

This rearrangement joins TRBV5-6 to TRBJ1-2; TRBD1 might be the D (5 bases). The CDR3 is 14 amino acids. Germline assignment: CDR1 SGHDT and CDR2 YYEEEE. Trimming left V 4 bases short and J 3 bases short, with 13 bases between. The CDR3 nucleotides are TGTGCCAGCAGCACTCGGGGCCGGGACTATGGCTACACCTTC. This gives the protein CASSTRGRDYGYTF.

This clone was found a few times. The chain joins TRBV10-1 to TRBJ2-2, with 9 bases fitting TRBD1. With V trimmed by 0 bases and J by 4 bases, 3 bases remained unmatched. Germline values: CDR1 WNHNN, CDR2 SYGVQD (reference sequence). This CDR3 contains 16 residues. CDR3 protein: CASSESLGQGTGELFF. The CDR3 DNA reads TGCGCCAGCAGTGAGTCCCTGGGACAGGGCACCGGGGAGCTGTTTTTT.

Concerning this clone: The same CDR3 also results from other DNA sequences found in this sample. The chain uses TRBV11-2 and TRBJ1-3; possibly TRBD1 for D (5 bases). Germline values: CDR1 SGHAT, CDR2 FQNNGV. V lost 7 bases and J 0 bases, leaving 13 bases between the germline ends. This CDR3 comprises 15 residues. The CDR3 sequence: CASNRDSYSGNTIYF. DNA for the CDR3: TGTGCCAGCAATCGAGACAGTTACTCTGGAAACACCATATATTTT. The full variable domain, its missing parts supplied by reference TRBV11-2 and TRBJ1-3, is EAGVAQSPRYKIIEKRQSVAFWCNPISGHATLYWYQQILGQGPKLLIQFQNNGVVDDSQLPKDRFSAERLKGVDSTLKIQPAKLEDSAVYLCASNRDSYSGNTIYFGEGSWLTVV.

The rearrangement joins TRBV20-1 to TRBJ2-1; no clear D gene. The CDR3 consists of 11 residues. The germline V and J ends were trimmed by 5 bases and 9 bases, with 11 bases remaining between them. Germline CDR1 is DFQATT and CDR2 is SNEGSKA (reference sequence). Written as DNA, the CDR3 is TGCAGTGCTTTCCAGCGTCTTGAGCAGTTCTTC. It codes for CSAFQRLEQFF.

This chain uses TRBV5-1 with TRBJ2-7; D may match TRBD1 or TRBD2 (5 bases each). This CDR3 has 13 residues. CDR1 SGHRS and CDR2 YFSETQ come from the germline V gene. Trimming shortened V by 3 bases and J by 2 bases, and 9 bases separated the two germline ends. The CDR3 loop is CASSWDAAYEQYF. In nucleotides, the CDR3 is TGCGCCAGCAGCTGGGACGCAGCCTACGAGCAGTACTTC.

This clone was picked up one time. V usage is TRBV19 and J usage is TRBJ1-2; 10 nucleotides line up with TRBD1. CDR3 length equals 13 residues. Germline V lookup: CDR1 LNHDA, CDR2 SQIVND (reference sequence). The V segment lost 7 bases and the J segment 4 bases; nucleotides outside the gene matches: 3. The CDR3 loop reads CASTRTGGYGYTF. The CDR3 nucleotides are TGTGCCAGTACCAGGACAGGGGGCTATGGCTACACCTTC.

This chain links TRBV18 with TRBJ1-1; D is uncertain. In germline, CDR1 is KGHSH, CDR2 LQKENI. This CDR3 has 12 residues. V shed 5 bases and J shed 1 base, with 5 bases lying between them. The CDR3 protein is CASSKGNTEAFF. In DNA, the CDR3 is TGTGCCAGCTCAAAGGGGAACACTGAAGCTTTCTTT.

The chain recombines TRBV11-2 with TRBJ1-2, with a weak D call TRBD1 (6 bases). CDR1 SGHAT and CDR2 FQNNGV come from the germline V gene. CDR3 length: 15 residues. Trimming removed 6 bases at V and 1 base at J, with 15 bases between. The CDR3 region has the DNA TGTGCCAGCAGTTCCCCGACAGGCGTTAACTATGGCTACACCTTC. Protein product: CASSSPTGVNYGYTF.

This chain uses TRBV5-1 with TRBJ1-2, with TRBD1 matching over 7 bases. V lost 4 bases to trimming and J lost 7 bases; unmatched junction nucleotides: 10. Germline values: CDR1 SGHRS, CDR2 YFSETQ. The CDR3 has 14 residues. CDR3 loop: CASSRSRDSAGYTF. CDR3 nucleotides: TGCGCCAGCAGCAGAAGCCGGGACAGTGCTGGCTACACCTTC.

The CDR3 loop reads CAISGKGYHEQYF. The CDR3 DNA is TGTGCCATCAGTGGTAAGGGATACCACGAGCAGTACTTC. This rearrangement joins TRBV10-3 to TRBJ2-7; D gene ambiguous. The CDR3 has 13 amino acids. Trimming cost V 4 bases and J 5 bases, with 12 bases left between them. Germline CDR1 reads ENHRY; CDR2 reads SYGVKD.

The V and J genes are TRBV2 and TRBJ1-2, with D unresolved. CDR1 SNHLY and CDR2 FYNNEI come from the germline V gene. V lost 7 bases and J lost 10, with 16 bases in between. The CDR3 consists of 12 residues. This CDR3 reads CASNLDGVSYTF. CDR3 sequence (DNA): TGTGCCAGCAATCTGGACGGTGTTTCCTACACCTTC. The full variable domain, with the rest looked up from reference TRBV2 and TRBJ1-2, is EPEVTQTPSHQVTQMGQEVILRCVPISNHLYFYWYRQILGQKVEFLVSFYNNEISEKSEIFDDQFSVERPDGSNFTLKIRSTKLEDSAMYFCASNLDGVSYTFGSGTRLTVV.

The chain has TRBV2 and TRBJ2-2; 8 nucleotides align to TRBD2. This CDR3 comprises 14 residues. Germline V gene lookup returns CDR1 SNHLY and CDR2 FYNNEI. The V segment lost 6 bases and the J segment 8 bases; nucleotides outside the gene matches: 8. The CDR3: CASRETSVEGELFF. In DNA, the CDR3 is TGTGCCAGCAGGGAGACTAGCGTGGAGGGGGAGCTGTTTTTT.

The V and J genes are TRBV7-9 and TRBJ1-6; D is perhaps TRBD1 (6 bases). This CDR3 is 14 amino acids long. V lost 1 base to trimming and J lost 9 bases, with 10 bases between them. Germline-derived CDR1 and CDR2 are SEHNR and FQNEAQ (reference sequence). The CDR3 here is CASSLGTAGSPLHF. CDR3 bases: TGTGCCAGCAGCTTAGGGACAGCAGGTTCACCCCTCCACTTT.

This chain joins TRBV6-1 and TRBJ2-2; the D is unclear. The ends were cut back, 3 bases at V and 5 bases at J, with 4 bases in the middle. Germline-derived CDR1 and CDR2 are MNHNS and SASEGT. The CDR3 runs 12 residues. CDR3 DNA sequence: TGTGCCAGCAGTGATATAACCGGGGAGCTGTTTTTT. Translated, it gives CASSDITGELFF.

The chain carries TRBV6-6 and TRBJ1-5; D is unclear. CDR3 length equals 14 residues. Trimming removed 4 bases at V and 7 bases at J, with 14 bases between. Germline assignment: CDR1 MNHNY and CDR2 SVGAGI (reference sequence). Here the CDR3 DNA reads TGTGCCAGCAGTTCCCCCGTCCCCCCCCAGCCCCAGCATTTT. This sequence encodes CASSSPVPPQPQHF.

The chain uses TRBV18 and TRBJ2-2, with TRBD1 as a possible D gene (5 bases). The germline gives CDR1 KGHSH, CDR2 LQKENI. V lost 1 base, J lost 1 base, and 10 bases lay in between. This CDR3 region has 16 residues. The CDR3: CASSPQSGLNTGELFF. In nucleotides, the CDR3 is TGTGCCAGCTCACCACAATCAGGGCTGAACACCGGGGAGCTGTTTTTT.

The rearrangement joins TRBV19 to TRBJ1-2; no definite D call. Per germline, CDR1 LNHDA and CDR2 SQIVND (reference sequence). V was clipped by 1 base and J by 4 bases, with 16 bases between them. CDR3 size: 16 residues. CDR3 residues: CASSIGRAQPFYGYTF. DNA of the CDR3: TGTGCCAGTAGTATAGGACGTGCACAGCCCTTCTATGGCTACACCTTC. The full variable domain, its missing parts supplied by reference TRBV19 and TRBJ1-2, is DGGITQSPKYLFRKEGQNVTLSCEQNLNHDAMYWYRQDPGQGLRLIYYSQIVNDFQKGDIAEGYSVSREKKESFPLTVTSAQKNPTAFYLCASSIGRAQPFYGYTFGSGTRLTVV.

This chain joins TRBV28 and TRBJ1-1, with D unclear. The germline V gene has CDR1 MDHEN and CDR2 SYDVKM. Trimming took off 4 bases at V and 5 bases at J, with 11 bases between the two ends. The CDR3 has 13 residues. The CDR3 bases are TGTGCCAGCAGTTCTCCCTGGCGGACTGAAGCTTTCTTT. Residues: CASSSPWRTEAFF.

V is TRBV2 and J is TRBJ1-2; no clear D. The V end lost 4 bases, the J end lost 4 bases, and 10 bases lay between the germline ends. This CDR3 is built from 13 residues. CDR1 and CDR2 from the germline V gene are SNHLY and FYNNEI. This CDR3 is CASSVSVGYGYTF. The DNA for the CDR3 is TGTGCCAGCAGTGTGTCAGTTGGCTATGGCTACACCTTC.

The rearrangement links TRBV7-2 to TRBJ1-5; unclear D gene. Trimming stripped 4 bases from V and 6 bases from J, with 16 bases between. The CDR3 runs to 15 residues. Germline assignment: CDR1 SGHTA and CDR2 FQGNSA. The CDR3 spells CASSSAPLIVQPQHF. DNA for the CDR3: TGTGCCAGCAGCTCCGCCCCCTTGATTGTTCAGCCCCAGCATTTT.

This chain links TRBV6-5 with TRBJ1-2; 7 bases fit TRBD1. In germline, CDR1 is MNHEY, CDR2 SVGAGI. After removal of 11 bases from V and 4 bases from J, the junction contained 10 bases not matched to a gene. The CDR3 spans 13 residues. The CDR3 region has the DNA TGTGCCGGCAAAACAGGGGAGACCTATGGCTACACCTTC. It encodes CAGKTGETYGYTF.

This clone has a single count. V is TRBV2 and J is TRBJ1-5; possibly TRBD1 for D (5 bases). Trimming left V 4 bases short and J 4 bases short, with 8 bases between. This CDR3 is built from 13 residues. Per germline, CDR1 SNHLY and CDR2 FYNNEI. The DNA of the CDR3 is TGTGCCAGCAGTGTAGACAGTAATCAGCCCCAGCATTTT. Protein sequence: CASSVDSNQPQHF. Complete variable domain (other parts from reference TRBV2 and TRBJ1-5): EPEVTQTPSHQVTQMGQEVILRCVPISNHLYFYWYRQILGQKVEFLVSFYNNEISEKSEIFDDQFSVERPDGSNFTLKIRSTKLEDSAMYFCASSVDSNQPQHFGDGTRLSIL.

This chain uses TRBV5-8 with TRBJ1-1, with unresolved D. The CDR3 runs to 14 residues. The germline V gene has CDR1 SGHTS and CDR2 YDEGEE. Between the trimmed V and J ends, which lost 1 base and 1 base, there was a span of 8 bases. The CDR3 nucleotides are TGTGCCAGCAGCTTGACAGTAGCGAACACTGAAGCTTTCTTT. This codes for CASSLTVANTEAFF.

The chain uses TRBV4-1 and TRBJ1-5; unclear D gene. Trimming shortened V by 0 bases and J by 5 bases, and 8 bases separated the two germline ends. CDR1 is MGHRA and CDR2 is YSYEKL in the germline V gene. The CDR3 sequence is 14 residues long. CDR3 coding DNA: TGCGCCAGCAGCCAAGATCGCGGACATCAGCCCCAGCATTTT. Protein: CASSQDRGHQPQHF.

The V and J genes are TRBV28 and TRBJ2-1; D is perhaps TRBD2 (6 bases). V was pared by 7 bases and J by 10 bases, with 11 bases between. The CDR3 runs 11 residues. Germline-derived CDR1 and CDR2 are MDHEN and SYDVKM. CDR3 region: CASTWDLEQFF. CDR3 nucleotide sequence: TGTGCCAGCACCTGGGACTTAGAGCAGTTCTTC. Complete variable domain (other parts from reference TRBV28 and TRBJ2-1): DVKVTQSSRYLVKRTGEKVFLECVQDMDHENMFWYRQDPGLGLRLIYFSYDVKMKEKGDIPEGYSVSREKKERFSLILESASTNQTSMYLCASTWDLEQFFGPGTRLTVL.